The 3 T cell receptor beta chains presented below share a single source sample, sequenced in a study of Ad26.COV2.S vaccination and SARS-CoV-2 variants. TCRdb's table, derived via immunoSEQ multiplex PCR, lists solely in-frame clones and lacks some. The table includes 380,000 or so clones, about 89% detected once. Treatment specified: around 19 received Ad26.COV2.S at low or high dose, single or two shots; 5 received placebo; per-sample allocation not given. Sampling occurred on day 63 after the first vaccine or placebo injection. Sample: peripheral blood, taken in a trial of Ad26.COV2.S vaccine versus placebo. The receptors derive from a person between 18 and 60 years old who received the Ad26.COV2.S COVID-19 vaccine or a placebo.

This clone was detected once. This chain joins TRBV29-1 and TRBJ2-7; 8 bases are shared with TRBD2. V lost 3 bases and J lost 2; bases outside the gene matches: 6. Per germline, CDR1 SQVTM and CDR2 ANQGSEA. The CDR3 loop spans 14 amino acids. The CDR3 DNA is TGCAGCGTTGATAGCGGGACTAACACCTACGAGCAGTACTTC. Its protein is CSVDSGTNTYEQYF.

CDR3 in DNA: TGTGCCAGTAGTGTTAGCGGGAGGGGTTCAGATACGCAGTATTTT. Protein: CASSVSGRGSDTQYF. The chain has TRBV19 and TRBJ2-3; 11 nucleotides line up with TRBD2. The V gene end was trimmed by 5 bases and the J gene end by 4 bases; junction bases not matched to a gene: 5. Per germline, CDR1 LNHDA and CDR2 SQIVND (reference sequence). CDR3 length: 15 residues.

The V call is TRBV28, the J call TRBJ2-2, with 7 bases lining up with TRBD2. Germline V gene lookup returns CDR1 MDHEN and CDR2 SYDVKM. The CDR3 contains 19 residues. The V gene end was trimmed by 4 bases and the J gene end by 6 bases; junction bases not matched to a gene: 20. CDR3 residues: CASSSDRRKGRGRSGELFF. The CDR3 DNA sequence: TGTGCCAGCAGTTCGGATCGGAGGAAGGGGAGGGGACGGTCCGGGGAGCTGTTTTTT.